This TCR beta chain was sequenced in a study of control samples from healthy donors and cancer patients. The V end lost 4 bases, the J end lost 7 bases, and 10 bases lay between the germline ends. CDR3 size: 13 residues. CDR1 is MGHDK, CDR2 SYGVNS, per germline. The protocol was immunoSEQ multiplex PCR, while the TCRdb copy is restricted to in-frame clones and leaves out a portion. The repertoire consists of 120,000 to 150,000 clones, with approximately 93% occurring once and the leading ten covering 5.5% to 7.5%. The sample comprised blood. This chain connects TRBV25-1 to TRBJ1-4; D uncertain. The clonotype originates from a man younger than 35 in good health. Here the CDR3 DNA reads TGTGCCAGCAGTGTACCGGCTGGTGAAAAACTGTTTTTT. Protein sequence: CASSVPAGEKLFF.